This record concerns one T cell receptor (beta chain) sequence. What it binds is unknown. Here immunoSEQ multiplex PCR was the method, and the copy in TCRdb shows in-frame clones only, minus some. The repertoire includes nearly 55,000 clones, roughly four fifths of them detected once, and under 3.5% sits in the top ten. This sample was taken from a study of a mutant IDH1 vaccine in newly diagnosed glioma. The wider study: Previous treatment comprised radiotherapy, temozolomide, or both, mostly both.

Time point noted: week 5, during vaccination. With topical imiquimod, each dose of the vaccine consisted of 300 ug of mutant IDH1 20-mer peptide. Those who donated had recent WHO grade 3 or 4 IDH1-mutant, ATRX-lost astrocytomas. Trimming removed 3 bases from V and 7 bases from J; junction bases left unmatched: 7. The CDR3 runs to 15 residues. The germline V gene encodes CDR1 MNHEY and CDR2 SMNVEV (reference sequence). The sequenced sample was PBMCs, obtained from a glioma patient whose treatment included an IDH1 peptide vaccine. The sequence came from a man aged 30 to 39 with glioma. The chain carries TRBV27 and TRBJ1-4, with 8 bases aligning to TRBD1. DNA of the CDR3: TGTGCCAGCAGTTTCCGGACAGGGAGGGGTGAAAAACTGTTTTTT. Protein: CASSFRTGRGEKLFF.